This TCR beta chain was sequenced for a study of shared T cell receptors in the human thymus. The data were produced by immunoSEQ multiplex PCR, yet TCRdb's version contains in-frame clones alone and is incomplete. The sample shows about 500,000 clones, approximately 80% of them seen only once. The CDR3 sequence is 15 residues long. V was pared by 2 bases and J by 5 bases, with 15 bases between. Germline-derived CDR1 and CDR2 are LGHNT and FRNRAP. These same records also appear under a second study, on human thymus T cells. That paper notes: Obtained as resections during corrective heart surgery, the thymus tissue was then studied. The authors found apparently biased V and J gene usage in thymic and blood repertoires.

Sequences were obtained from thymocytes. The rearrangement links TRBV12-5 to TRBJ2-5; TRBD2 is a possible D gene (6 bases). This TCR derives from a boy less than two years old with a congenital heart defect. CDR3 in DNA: TGTGCTAGTGGTTTGCTCCCTTTTGGGGGGGAGACCCAGTACTTC. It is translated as CASGLLPFGGETQYF.